These T cell receptor beta chains were read from a single sample in a study of blood T cell repertoires in COVID-19. Repertoires were generated with immunoSEQ multiplex PCR, while TCRdb's copy carries only in-frame clones and drops some. The sample includes about 38,000 clones, around 74% of them seen just once. Sequences were obtained from peripheral blood. These receptors came from a man between 65 and 80 years old with COVID-19, enrolled during active disease. The CDR3 runs from the conserved cysteine through the conserved F or W. A D gene is named only where the DNA matches it firmly. The size field is filled for only some rows; it gives once, few, many or a size class.

>NA|NA|TRBJ2-7|TRBV6-1|14
TGTGCCAGCAGTGAAGGTGGACAGCGCTACGAGCAGTACTTC
CASSEGGQRYEQYF
>NA|TRBD2|TRBJ2-7|TRBV6-5|14
TGTGCCAGCAGCCCCCGGGACTATAATTACGAGCAGTACTTC
CASSPRDYNYEQYF
>NA|NA|TRBJ2-3|TRBV9|15
TGTGCCAGCAGCCAGGGGAGCCCCCGGAAGGATACGCAGTATTTT
CASSQGSPRKDTQYF
>NA|NA|TRBJ1-5|TRBV7-2|14
TGTGCCAGCAGCCTCCGAGAGGGAAATCAGCCCCAGCATTTT
CASSLREGNQPQHF
>NA|TRBD1|TRBJ1-1|TRBV7-9|15
TGTGCCAGCAGCTTAGTCCCCGGACAGGGACAAATGGCTTTCTTT
CASSLVPGQGQMAFF
>NA|TRBD2|TRBJ2-1|TRBV3-1/TRBV3-2|18
TGTGCCAGCAGCCAAGATCGTCTAGGACTAGCGGGATACAATGAGCAGTTCTTC
CASSQDRLGLAGYNEQFF
>few|TRBD2|TRBJ2-7|TRBV28|14
TGTGCCAGCACCTCCGGGACTAGCTACCTCGAGCAGTACTTC
CASTSGTSYLEQYF
>NA|TRBD1|TRBJ1-1|TRBV27|15
TGTGCCAGCAGTCGCCGGACAGGGCCGAACACTGAAGCTTTCTTT
CASSRRTGPNTEAFF
>NA|TRBD2|TRBJ2-1|TRBV12-3/TRBV12-4|13
TGTGCCAGCAGCCAAAGACTAGCCAATGAGCAGTTCTTC
CASSQRLANEQFF
>few|NA|TRBJ2-7|TRBV13|15
TGTGCCAGCAGCTTACAGGGGGGACAGTTCTACGAGCAGTACTTC
CASSLQGGQFYEQYF
>NA|NA|TRBJ2-7|TRBV11-2|15
TGTGCCAGCAGCTTTGGGACAAGCTTAATGAACGAGCAGTACTTC
CASSFGTSLMNEQYF
>NA|NA|TRBJ1-3|TRBV4-1|15
TGCGCCAGCAGCCAGCACCGGGTGGTTGGAAACACCATATATTTT
CASSQHRVVGNTIYF
>NA|TRBD1|TRBJ2-3|TRBV7-2|15
TGTGCCAGCAGCTCGGGACAGGGGGTTTTGGATACGCAGTATTTT
CASSSGQGVLDTQYF
>NA|NA|TRBJ1-1|TRBV5-5|14
TGTGCCAGCTGCTCCGGGGGGTTGAACACTGAAGCTTTCTTT
CASCSGGLNTEAFF
>NA|TRBD2|TRBJ2-7|TRBV11-1|16
TGTGCCAGCAGCTTAGATTCTAGCGGTTACTCCTACGAGCAGTACTTC
CASSLDSSGYSYEQYF
>NA|NA|TRBJ1-2|TRBV5-1|12
TGCGCCAGCAGACTGACTAACGATGGCTACACCTTC
CASRLTNDGYTF
>NA|NA|TRBJ2-7|TRBV28|12
TGTGCCAGCAGAGACTACAGCTACGAGCAGTACTTC
CASRDYSYEQYF
>NA|TRBD1|TRBJ2-1|TRBV18|14
TGTGCCAGCTCCGAACAGGGGGCCTACAATGAGCAGTTCTTC
CASSEQGAYNEQFF
>NA|NA|TRBJ1-6|TRBV4-2|16
TGTGCCAGCAGCCAAGAATCCATCTCTCTCGGTTCACCCCTCCACTTT
CASSQESISLGSPLHF
>NA|NA|TRBJ1-1|TRBV4-1|15
TGCGCCAGCAGCCAACCGACAGAAATGAACACTGAAGCTTTCTTT
CASSQPTEMNTEAFF
>NA|NA|TRBJ2-3|TRBV30|16
TGTGCCTGGACCCCCGGGACTGGCGGGGTAATTGATACGCAGTATTTT
CAWTPGTGGVIDTQYF
>NA|TRBD1|TRBJ1-4|TRBV19|15
TGTGCCAGTAGTTCGTTGGGGGACAGCTCCGAAAAACTGTTTTTT
CASSSLGDSSEKLFF
>NA|NA|TRBJ2-3|TRBV12-3/TRBV12-4|13
TGTGCCAGCAGTTTACGGGGCACAGATACGCAGTATTTT
CASSLRGTDTQYF
>few|NA|TRBJ1-1|TRBV6-2/TRBV6-3|14
TGTGCCAGCAGCCAACACCTCGGTAGGGGTGAAGCTTTCTTT
CASSQHLGRGEAFF
>few|NA|TRBJ2-7|TRBV3-1/TRBV3-2|16
TGTGCCAGCAGCCCAGTTAAGAGGACTCCAACCTACGAGCAGTACTTC
CASSPVKRTPTYEQYF
>NA|NA|TRBJ2-2|TRBV19|13
TGTGCCAGTAGTATTCCCGGGACCGGGGAGCTGTTTTTT
CASSIPGTGELFF
>NA|NA|TRBJ1-1|TRBV9|14
TGTGCCAGCAGCGTACGGGCCGCGGGGACTGAAGCTTTCTTT
CASSVRAAGTEAFF
>NA|NA|TRBJ2-1|TRBV5-8|15
TGTGCCAGCAGCTTAGATGGGGCTTCCTACAATGAGCAGTTCTTC
CASSLDGASYNEQFF
>once|NA|TRBJ1-2|TRBV10-3|13
TGTGCCATCAGCGCCTACAGTAACTATGGCTACACCTTC
CAISAYSNYGYTF
>NA|TRBD1|TRBJ2-7|TRBV5-1|13
TGCGCCAGCAGCTGGGCAGGGGGCTACGAGCAGTACTTC
CASSWAGGYEQYF
>NA|NA|TRBJ1-5|TRBV5-5|16
TGTGCCAGCAGCTTGGTTGGGGACTATAGCAATCAGCCCCAGCATTTT
CASSLVGDYSNQPQHF
>NA|TRBD1|TRBJ1-2|TRBV5-1|14
TGCGCCAGCAGCAGGGACAGGTCTCCGTATGGCTACACCTTC
CASSRDRSPYGYTF
>few|NA|TRBJ1-1|TRBV15|12
TGTGCCACCAGCAGAGAACAGGGTTCAGCTTTCTTT
CATSREQGSAFF
>NA|TRBD2|TRBJ2-3|TRBV3-1/TRBV3-2|15
TGTGCCAGCAGCCAACAACTAGCGTTTACAGATACGCAGTATTTT
CASSQQLAFTDTQYF
>NA|NA|TRBJ1-1|TRBV5-1|14
TGCGCCAGCAGCTTGGTGGCCAGGAACACTGAAGCTTTCTTT
CASSLVARNTEAFF
>NA|NA|TRBJ2-1|TRBV3-1/TRBV3-2|18
TGTGCCAGCAGCCAGTTCGGGGGGCCCCTTGAGCATGGCAATGAGCAGTTCTTC
CASSQFGGPLEHGNEQFF
>few|NA|TRBJ1-2|TRBV10-3|11
TGTGCCTCCACAGGCGGCCCGGGCTACACCTTC
CASTGGPGYTF